The 13 T cell receptor beta chains given below trace back to one sample, sequenced in a study of shared clonotypes between healthy human individuals. This table comes from immunoSEQ multiplex PCR, and its TCRdb copy is limited to in-frame clones, with some not included. Here the sample spans about 1.5 million clones, around 98% being singletons. Input material: naive CD4+ T cells sorted from blood. Subset described: CD45RA+ positively selected. Every receptor here comes from a man aged 30-40 years in good health.

The chain uses TRBV7-2 and TRBJ2-5; D unclear. This CDR3 has 15 residues. Germline-derived CDR1 and CDR2 are SGHTA and FQGNSA. V lost 2 bases and J lost 1, with 11 bases in between. This CDR3 is CASSLMSGFQETQYF. CDR3 DNA: TGTGCCAGCAGCTTAATGTCTGGCTTCCAAGAGACCCAGTACTTC.

J is TRBJ2-2 and V is TRBV10-3, with TRBD2 identical over 13 bases. Trimming took 4 bases from V and 7 from J; bases not matched to a gene: 9. CDR3 length: 17 amino acids. CDR1 ENHRY and CDR2 SYGVKD come from the germline V gene. In nucleotides, the CDR3 is TGTGCCATCAGTGTAACTAGCGGGAGGGCCCGGGTCGGGGAGCTGTTTTTT. Its translation: CAISVTSGRARVGELFF.

This chain connects TRBV19 to TRBJ2-3; TRBD2 is a possible D gene (6 bases). Germline V lookup: CDR1 LNHDA, CDR2 SQIVND (reference sequence). The ends were cut back, 6 bases at V and 2 bases at J, with 24 bases in the middle. The CDR3 covers 18 residues. The CDR3 is CASSPPVGGIFLTDTQYF. CDR3 bases: TGTGCCAGTAGCCCCCCGGTGGGCGGGATCTTTCTCACAGATACGCAGTATTTT. Supplemented by reference TRBV19 and TRBJ2-3, the full variable domain reads DGGITQSPKYLFRKEGQNVTLSCEQNLNHDAMYWYRQDPGQGLRLIYYSQIVNDFQKGDIAEGYSVSREKKESFPLTVTSAQKNPTAFYLCASSPPVGGIFLTDTQYFGPGTRLTVL.

The chain combines TRBV9 with TRBJ1-4; a possible D gene is TRBD1 (6 bases). V was shortened by 4 bases and J by 6 bases, with 10 bases between the two germline ends. This CDR3 contains 13 residues. Germline V lookup: CDR1 SGDLS, CDR2 YYNGEE. In DNA form, the CDR3 reads TGTGCCAGCAGCCCGGGGGCTGATGAAAAACTGTTTTTT. The encoded protein is CASSPGADEKLFF.

V gene TRBV19 combines with J gene TRBJ1-2; no firm D call. The germline V and J ends were trimmed by 10 bases and 4 bases, with 19 bases remaining between them. The V gene's germline CDR1 is LNHDA and CDR2 SQIVND (reference sequence). This CDR3 comprises 14 residues. CDR3 nucleotides: TGTGCCATCTCCTCCTCTCGGGGAATCTATGGCTACACCTTC. Translating gives CAISSSRGIYGYTF.

The V gene is TRBV28, the J gene TRBJ2-1; D might be TRBD2 (6 bases). The CDR3 has 16 amino acids. V shed 4 bases and J shed 4 bases, with 17 bases lying between them. Looked up from germline, CDR1 is MDHEN and CDR2 is SYDVKM. DNA for the CDR3: TGTGCCAGCAGTTCCCCTCGAGGGAGGCCGTACAATGAGCAGTTCTTC. It yields the protein CASSSPRGRPYNEQFF.

Concerning this clone itself: The sample contains more than one DNA sequence encoding this CDR3. The V and J genes are TRBV7-9 and TRBJ2-2; no firm D call. The CDR3 totals 13 residues. The germline V gene has CDR1 SEHNR and CDR2 FQNEAQ (reference sequence). V lost 3 bases and J 0 bases, leaving 2 bases between the germline ends. CDR3 bases: TGTGCCAGCAGCTTTTCGAACACCGGGGAGCTGTTTTTT. Translated, it gives CASSFSNTGELFF.

This chain connects TRBV7-3 to TRBJ2-5; 11 bases map to TRBD2. The CDR3 spans 15 residues. Trimming took 5 bases from V and 5 from J; bases not matched to a gene: 7. Germline V gene sequence: CDR1 SGHTA, CDR2 FQGTGA. DNA for the CDR3: TGTGCCAGCAGCCCGACTAGCGGGAACGTGGAGACCCAGTACTTC. Amino acids: CASSPTSGNVETQYF.

This clone was counted a single time. The rearrangement joins TRBV4-1 to TRBJ2-4; D is ambiguous. CDR3 length equals 15 residues. The V gene lost 3 bases and the J gene lost 4 bases, with 13 bases spanning the gap. Germline lookup yields CDR1 MGHRA and CDR2 YSYEKL. The CDR3 protein is CASSQEPPAKNIQYF. The CDR3 region has the DNA TGCGCCAGCAGCCAGGAACCTCCAGCAAAAAACATTCAGTACTTC.

The rearrangement uses TRBV7-3 and TRBJ2-6, with 7 bases aligning to TRBD1. The CDR3 runs 16 residues. Germline V CDR1 and CDR2: SGHTA, FQGTGA. Losses at the gene ends were 2 bases for V and 4 bases for J; bases not matched to a gene: 5. The CDR3 reads CASSLLGGAGANVLTF. The CDR3 DNA sequence: TGTGCCAGCAGCTTATTAGGGGGCGCGGGGGCCAACGTCCTGACTTTC.

This chain uses TRBV7-3 with TRBJ1-1; 9 bases match TRBD1. The CDR3 runs 15 residues. Germline CDR1 and CDR2: SGHTA and FQGTGA. With 6 bases clipped from V and 0 bases from J, the junction kept 5 bases outside the gene matches. CDR3 sequence reads: CASSLTGGVNTEAFF. The CDR3 region has the DNA TGTGCCAGCAGTTTGACAGGGGGGGTGAACACTGAAGCTTTCTTT.

This sequence joins TRBV5-1 and TRBJ1-4; 9 bases fit TRBD1. The germline gives CDR1 SGHRS, CDR2 YFSETQ. V shed 4 bases, J shed 7 bases, and the junction held 11 bases outside the gene matches. This CDR3 is built from 16 residues. The CDR3, as DNA: TGCGCCAGCAGCCCGTTGGCGGGACAGGGAACTGAAAAACTGTTTTTT. Translating it yields CASSPLAGQGTEKLFF.

V is TRBV19 and J is TRBJ2-7, with D perhaps TRBD2 (6 bases). The germline V and J ends were trimmed by 4 bases and 0 bases, with 10 bases remaining between them. Germline V gives CDR1 LNHDA, CDR2 SQIVND (reference sequence). The CDR3 runs 14 residues. In DNA form, the CDR3 reads TGTGCCAGTAGTACTAGCGTCAGCTCCTACGAGCAGTACTTC. Its translation: CASSTSVSSYEQYF.